This T cell receptor (beta chain) is from a study of OX40 agonist ivuxolimab in advanced cancers. Study background: Hepatocellular carcinoma, melanoma, renal cell or head and neck cancer affected the dose-escalation patients. Among those enrolled, mean age was 60 years (range about 23 to 79) and about 79% were male. Partial responses were recorded for three patients, including one with hepatocellular carcinoma and two with cutaneous melanoma.

Generated by immunoSEQ multiplex PCR, the TCRdb table keeps only in-frame clones and is missing some. The sample comprises about 50,000 clones, 85% to 90% of which are singletons, and 5.5% to 8.5% rests with the top ten. The CDR3 covers 15 residues. Trimming took off 2 bases at V and 7 bases at J, with 18 bases between the two ends. Per germline, CDR1 SGDLS and CDR2 YYNGEE. This clone was picked up a small number of times. This TCR derives from an adult with an advanced solid tumor such as melanoma, head and neck, liver or kidney cancer. This material consisted of CD4+ or CD8+ T cells sorted from blood, taken in a trial of the OX40 agonist ivuxolimab. This chain uses TRBV9 with TRBJ1-2; TRBD1 might be the D (5 bases). CDR3 loop: CASSVSPNVGGGYTF. DNA of the CDR3: TGTGCCAGCAGCGTGTCTCCTAACGTCGGGGGTGGCTACACCTTC.